This T cell receptor beta chain comes out of a study of cytomegalovirus exposure and HLA in healthy donors. Germline V gene data show CDR1 as SGHRS and CDR2 as YFSETQ. This CDR3 is 16 amino acids long. Trimming cost V 2 bases and J 1 base; bases outside gene matches: 8. Use of 60 Vbeta and 13 Jbeta primers characterized the PCR. TCRdb's table, derived via immunoSEQ multiplex PCR, lists solely in-frame clones and lacks some. Of roughly 120,000 clones in the sample, about 73% were seen once. Input material: PBMCs. The J gene is TRBJ2-5, the V gene TRBV5-1; TRBD2 matches at 7 bases. This TCR was sampled from a woman between 45 and 65 years old in good health and CMV-seropositive. CDR3 in amino acids: CASSFTSSGPQETQYF. CDR3 nucleotides: TGCGCCAGCAGCTTTACGAGTAGCGGGCCCCAAGAGACCCAGTACTTC.